Listed below are T cell receptor beta chains from one sample, sequenced in a study of T cell repertoires in cytomegalovirus infection. Via MiXCR, TCRdb re-called the reads, giving one row per CDR3 protein. The table has under 200,000 distinct CDR3 sequences, roughly 9.8% seen once. Sequencing was carried out using PBMCs. The origin of the receptors is a human donor in good health (CMV status not recorded). Some clones in this sample may be carry-over from other donors' samples. CDR3s include the opening cysteine and the closing phenylalanine or tryptophan. D genes are given only for firm matches. Clone size appears in some rows only: once, few, many, or a class for an expanded clone.

V: TRBV6-2/TRBV6-3; D: TRBD1; length: 14; J: TRBJ1-5; size: -; CDR3: CASRPTGGLQPQHF; DNA: TGTGCCAGCAGACCAACAGGGGGTCTTCAGCCCCAGCATTTT
V: TRBV28; D: TRBD2; length: 20; J: TRBJ2-1; size: many; CDR3: CASSLPTTQLAGSLYNEQFF; DNA: TGTGCCAGCAGTTTACCAACAACTCAACTAGCGGGGAGCCTATACAATGAGCAGTTCTTC
V: TRBV5-1; D: TRBD1; length: 15; J: TRBJ1-6; size: few; CDR3: CASSARTGAEAPLHF; DNA: TGCGCCAGCAGCGCCCGGACAGGGGCGGAGGCACCCCTCCACTTT
V: TRBV20-1; D: -; length: 18; J: TRBJ1-5; size: few; CDR3: CSARTLAGARVSNQPQHF; DNA: TGCAGTGCTAGGACCCTGGCAGGGGCGAGGGTCAGCAATCAGCCCCAGCATTTT
V: TRBV28; D: TRBD1; length: 16; J: TRBJ1-6; size: few; CDR3: CASSRDLQGHNSPLHF; DNA: TGTGCCAGCAGCCGCGACTTACAGGGGCACAATTCACCCCTCCACTTT
V: TRBV6-2/TRBV6-3; D: TRBD1; length: 16; J: TRBJ2-7; size: many; CDR3: CASSYRPGQGTNEQYF; DNA: TGTGCCAGCAGTTACCGTCCGGGACAGGGGACCAACGAGCAGTACTTC
V: TRBV19; D: -; length: 14; J: TRBJ2-5; size: few; CDR3: CASHHRTFQETQYF; DNA: TGTGCCAGTCACCACCGGACCTTCCAAGAGACCCAGTACTTC
V: TRBV7-8; D: TRBD1; length: 17; J: TRBJ1-1; size: many; CDR3: CASSLARSGQMNTEAFF; DNA: TGTGCCAGCAGCTTAGCGCGATCGGGACAGATGAACACTGAAGCTTTCTTT
V: TRBV28; D: TRBD2; length: 17; J: TRBJ2-3; size: few; CDR3: CASSEPRGLAATDTQYF; DNA: TGTGCCAGCAGTGAACCCCGGGGACTAGCGGCCACAGATACGCAGTATTTT
V: TRBV27; D: -; length: 13; J: TRBJ2-1; size: -; CDR3: CASSLKRRRDQFF; DNA: TGTGCCAGCAGTTTGAAAAGAAGAAGGGATCAGTTCTTC
V: TRBV7-9; D: -; length: 13; J: TRBJ2-5; size: many; CDR3: CASSPSSTGTQYF; DNA: TGTGCCAGCAGCCCATCTAGTACGGGGACCCAGTACTTC
V: TRBV6-1; D: -; length: 17; J: TRBJ1-4; size: many; CDR3: CASSTGPGAATNEKLFF; DNA: TGTGCCAGCAGTACGGGGCCCGGGGCGGCAACTAATGAAAAACTGTTTTTT
V: TRBV11-2; D: TRBD1; length: 13; J: TRBJ2-1; size: -; CDR3: CASSEAPGQGAFF; DNA: TGTGCCAGCAGCGAAGCGCCGGGACAGGGCGCGTTCTTC
V: TRBV7-2; D: -; length: 14; J: TRBJ2-1; size: many; CDR3: CASSLPFSYNEQFF; DNA: TGTGCCAGCAGCTTACCTTTCTCCTACAATGAGCAGTTCTTC
V: TRBV28; D: -; length: 15; J: TRBJ2-5; size: many; CDR3: CASSRYRAKQETQYF; DNA: TGTGCCAGCAGTCGGTACAGGGCTAAACAAGAGACCCAGTACTTC
V: TRBV2; D: -; length: 11; J: TRBJ2-1; size: many; CDR3: CASTGLHEQFF; DNA: TGTGCCAGCACTGGTCTTCATGAGCAGTTCTTC
V: TRBV27; D: -; length: 12; J: TRBJ2-3; size: -; CDR3: CASGQSEDTQYF; DNA: TGTGCCAGCGGGCAAAGCGAAGATACGCAGTATTTT
V: TRBV7-3; D: TRBD1; length: 14; J: TRBJ1-2; size: many; CDR3: CASSPRDRGVGYTF; DNA: TGTGCCAGCAGCCCACGAGACAGGGGTGTTGGCTACACCTTC
V: TRBV3-1; D: -; length: 12; J: TRBJ2-5; size: -; CDR3: CASSQEVKTQYF; DNA: TGTGCCAGCAGCCAAGAAGTGAAGACCCAGTACTTC
V: TRBV10-3; D: TRBD1; length: 15; J: TRBJ1-1; size: few; CDR3: CAISSGQEGNTEAFF; DNA: TGTGCCATCAGTTCGGGACAGGAGGGGAACACTGAAGCTTTCTTT
V: TRBV7-6; D: TRBD2; length: 14; J: TRBJ2-7; size: many; CDR3: CASSSRLAPYEQYF; DNA: TGTGCCAGCAGCTCGAGACTAGCTCCTTACGAGCAGTACTTC
V: TRBV30; D: TRBD1; length: 14; J: TRBJ2-2; size: few; CDR3: CAWTGTGGSGELFF; DNA: TGTGCCTGGACCGGGACAGGGGGCTCCGGGGAGCTGTTTTTT
V: TRBV4-1; D: TRBD1; length: 13; J: TRBJ1-2; size: -; CDR3: CASSQTGGYGYTF; DNA: TGCGCCAGCAGCCAGACAGGGGGCTATGGCTACACCTTC
V: TRBV6-2/TRBV6-3; D: -; length: 13; J: TRBJ2-7; size: -; CDR3: CASSPDGFGEQYF; DNA: TGTGCCAGCAGTCCGGACGGTTTCGGAGAGCAGTACTTC
V: TRBV12-3/TRBV12-4; D: -; length: 13; J: TRBJ1-2; size: few; CDR3: CASSLTGHNGYTF; DNA: TGTGCCAGCAGTTTAACCGGGCACAATGGCTACACCTTC
V: TRBV6-4; D: TRBD2; length: 15; J: TRBJ2-3; size: -; CDR3: CASSEAAGSSDTQYF; DNA: TGTGCCAGCAGTGAAGCAGCGGGAAGCTCAGATACGCAGTATTTT
V: TRBV20-1; D: TRBD2; length: 20; J: TRBJ2-3; size: -; CDR3: CSVRSPRNIAGGPVADTQYF; DNA: TGCAGTGTCCGCTCGCCGAGAAATATAGCGGGGGGGCCGGTTGCAGATACGCAGTATTTT
V: TRBV28; D: -; length: 15; J: TRBJ1-2; size: many; CDR3: CASRRGRGWRYGYTF; DNA: TGTGCCAGCAGACGAGGAAGAGGGTGGAGGTATGGCTACACCTTC
V: TRBV14; D: TRBD2; length: 17; J: TRBJ2-3; size: many; CDR3: CASSSGSGAFSTDTQYF; DNA: TGTGCCAGCAGCTCGGGAAGCGGGGCGTTCAGCACAGATACGCAGTATTTT
V: TRBV10-2; D: -; length: 10; J: TRBJ2-1; size: many; CDR3: CASRYNEQFF; DNA: TGCGCCAGCAGGTACAATGAGCAGTTCTTC
V: TRBV7-2; D: -; length: 21; J: TRBJ2-1; size: many; CDR3: CASSLFFNRYGPRGADNEQFF; DNA: TGTGCCAGCAGCTTATTTTTTAATCGGTACGGACCCCGGGGGGCAGACAATGAGCAGTTCTTC
V: TRBV28; D: TRBD2; length: 18; J: TRBJ2-3; size: -; CDR3: CASSFPGLAGGPTDTQYF; DNA: TGTGCCAGCAGTTTCCCGGGACTAGCGGGAGGGCCAACAGATACGCAGTATTTT
V: TRBV6-2/TRBV6-3; D: TRBD1; length: 17; J: TRBJ2-2; size: -; CDR3: CASSSRQGPGNTGELFF; DNA: TGTGCCAGCAGTTCCAGACAGGGGCCGGGGAACACCGGGGAGCTGTTTTTT
V: TRBV7-2; D: TRBD1; length: 15; J: TRBJ1-6; size: many; CDR3: CASSPTRQGRSPLHF; DNA: TGTGCCAGCAGCCCTACCCGACAGGGACGATCACCCCTCCACTTT
V: TRBV2; D: TRBD2; length: 16; J: TRBJ2-5; size: -; CDR3: CASSEAGGGAAETQYF; DNA: TGTGCCAGCAGTGAAGCTGGCGGGGGGGCCGCAGAGACCCAGTACTTC
V: TRBV10-3; D: -; length: 12; J: TRBJ2-5; size: few; CDR3: CAIRMGSETQYF; DNA: TGTGCCATCAGGATGGGGTCAGAGACCCAGTACTTC
V: TRBV7-2; D: TRBD1; length: 16; J: TRBJ2-1; size: -; CDR3: CASSWPGQGAFDEQFF; DNA: TGTGCCAGCAGCTGGCCGGGACAGGGGGCATTTGATGAGCAGTTCTTC
V: TRBV12-3/TRBV12-4; D: -; length: 14; J: TRBJ1-3; size: -; CDR3: CASRNNNLGNTIYF; DNA: TGTGCCAGCAGAAACAACAATTTAGGAAACACCATATATTTT
V: TRBV7-8; D: TRBD1; length: 14; J: TRBJ2-7; size: many; CDR3: CASSPGGRTYEQYF; DNA: TGTGCCAGCAGCCCAGGGGGACGGACCTACGAGCAGTACTTC
V: TRBV7-8; D: TRBD2; length: 14; J: TRBJ2-1; size: many; CDR3: CASSRAGDYNEQFF; DNA: TGTGCCAGCAGCAGGGCGGGGGACTACAATGAGCAGTTCTTC
V: TRBV19; D: -; length: 13; J: TRBJ1-2; size: many; CDR3: CATSRGQNYGYTF; DNA: TGTGCCACCTCCAGGGGCCAAAACTATGGCTACACCTTC
V: TRBV28; D: -; length: 17; J: TRBJ2-5; size: many; CDR3: CASSLFGGGRPRGTQYF; DNA: TGTGCCAGCAGTTTGTTTGGGGGCGGGAGACCTCGGGGGACCCAGTACTTC
V: TRBV19; D: -; length: 13; J: TRBJ1-5; size: -; CDR3: CASRISGNQPQHF; DNA: TGTGCCAGTAGGATCAGCGGCAATCAGCCCCAGCATTTT
V: TRBV28; D: -; length: 14; J: TRBJ1-1; size: many; CDR3: CASSFGNMNTEAFF; DNA: TGTGCCAGCAGTTTTGGGAACATGAACACTGAAGCTTTCTTT
V: TRBV7-2; D: -; length: 15; J: TRBJ2-7; size: many; CDR3: CASTKTRDTSYEQYF; DNA: TGTGCCAGCACCAAAACCCGGGACACTTCCTACGAGCAGTACTTC
V: TRBV28; D: TRBD1; length: 18; J: TRBJ2-5; size: few; CDR3: CASSPRDRRSIFQETQYF; DNA: TGTGCCAGCAGTCCCCGGGACAGGAGGAGTATCTTCCAAGAGACCCAGTACTTC
V: TRBV11-2; D: TRBD1; length: 15; J: TRBJ1-4; size: many; CDR3: CASNDQTGTNEKLFF; DNA: TGTGCCAGCAACGACCAGACAGGGACTAATGAAAAACTGTTTTTT
V: TRBV7-2; D: -; length: 14; J: TRBJ2-7; size: many; CDR3: CASSLDRASYEQYF; DNA: TGTGCCAGCAGCTTAGATCGGGCCTCCTACGAGCAGTACTTC
V: TRBV28; D: -; length: 17; J: TRBJ1-6; size: few; CDR3: CASSLSGGPLHNSPLHF; DNA: TGTGCCAGCAGTTTAAGCGGGGGGCCATTACATAATTCACCCCTCCACTTT
V: TRBV7-6; D: TRBD2; length: 15; J: TRBJ2-2; size: few; CDR3: CASSWGTSGTGELFF; DNA: TGTGCCAGCAGCTGGGGGACTAGTGGCACCGGGGAGCTGTTTTTT
V: TRBV28; D: -; length: 12; J: TRBJ1-2; size: many; CDR3: CASSSYMGGYTF; DNA: TGTGCCAGCAGTTCATATATGGGCGGCTACACCTTC
V: TRBV5-1; D: -; length: 14; J: TRBJ2-7; size: few; CDR3: CASSLERSSYEQYF; DNA: TGCGCCAGCAGCTTGGAACGGAGTTCCTACGAGCAGTACTTC
V: TRBV7-2; D: -; length: 14; J: TRBJ1-1; size: many; CDR3: CASSSPLGRGKAFF; DNA: TGTGCCAGCAGCTCCCCCCTGGGGCGAGGGAAGGCTTTCTTT